The rows below give T cell receptor beta chains drawn from one sample of a study of technical replicates of blood from a handful of donors. The table came from immunoSEQ multiplex PCR; TCRdb's copy has only in-frame clones and leaves some out. Among under 85,000 clones listed, about 97% were seen once. What was sequenced was T cells isolated from PBMCs. The source is a human donor in good health. Each CDR3 is given with its conserved first and last residue. The D gene is left open where the match is weak.

TRBD1	TRBJ1-1	TRBV6-6	TGTGCCAGCAGCCATGGGACAGGGGTAAACACTGAAGCTTTCTTT	CASSHGTGVNTEAFF
TRBD1	TRBJ1-2	TRBV30	TGTGCCTGGAGTGCTAACCTAGGGGGCTTCTATGGCTACACCTTC	CAWSANLGGFYGYTF
NA	TRBJ2-1	TRBV13	TGTGCCAGCAGCCCCGGATTAGCGGATTACAATGAGCAGTTCTTC	CASSPGLADYNEQFF
TRBD2	TRBJ2-5	TRBV4-2	TGTGCCAGCAGCCAATCCTGGGGCGGGAGGGAGGGAGAGACCCAGTACTTC	CASSQSWGGREGETQYF
TRBD1	TRBJ1-3	TRBV5-1	TGCGCCAGCAGCTTGGCTGGACAGGGTTTCAACACCATATATTTT	CASSLAGQGFNTIYF
TRBD2	TRBJ2-2	TRBV7-3	TGTGCCAGCAGCTCGGGAGGGAGAAGTACCGGGGAGCTGTTTTTT	CASSSGGRSTGELFF
NA	TRBJ1-1	TRBV27	TGTGCCAGCAGTCGGGGGAACACTGAAGCTTTCTTT	CASSRGNTEAFF
TRBD2	TRBJ2-3	TRBV7-3	TGTGCCAGCAGCATAGCGGGAGATACGACAGATACGCAGTATTTT	CASSIAGDTTDTQYF
NA	TRBJ2-7	TRBV29-1	TGCAGCGTGGTGCTCACAGACACCTACGAGCAGTACTTC	CSVVLTDTYEQYF
NA	TRBJ2-7	TRBV30	TGTGCCTGGAGTGGGACATCACCGTCCTACGAGCAGTACTTC	CAWSGTSPSYEQYF
TRBD1	TRBJ2-1	TRBV18	TGTGCCAGCTCGTCACAGGGGAGCTCCTACAATGAGCAGTTCTTC	CASSSQGSSYNEQFF
TRBD1	TRBJ1-2	TRBV19	TGTGCCAGTAGTATTCAGGGGGCGCAACGTGGCTACACCTTC	CASSIQGAQRGYTF
NA	TRBJ2-6	TRBV19	TGTGCCAGTAGTTACTCTGGGGCCAACGTCCTGACTTTC	CASSYSGANVLTF
TRBD1	TRBJ1-2	TRBV10-1	TGCGCCAGCAGACCCAGGACAGGGGGATATGGCTACACCTTC	CASRPRTGGYGYTF
TRBD2	TRBJ2-1	TRBV28	TGTGCCACCGGGGATAGCGGGAGTAGGACCTACAATGAGCAGTTCTTC	CATGDSGSRTYNEQFF
NA	TRBJ1-2	TRBV19	TGTGCCAGTAGTATATCAACAGGGTCCAACTATGGCTACACCTTC	CASSISTGSNYGYTF
TRBD1	TRBJ2-7	TRBV15	TGTGCCACCAGCAGACATGCTTCCGGGACAGGGGACGAGCAGTACTTC	CATSRHASGTGDEQYF
NA	TRBJ2-3	TRBV5-1	TGCGCCAGCCGGGACTCCTACACAGATACGCAGTATTTT	CASRDSYTDTQYF
NA	TRBJ2-3	TRBV11-3	TGTGCCAGCAGCTTAGTTCCGGTTTCCACAGATACGCAGTATTTT	CASSLVPVSTDTQYF
NA	TRBJ2-5	TRBV5-1	TGCGCCAGCACCGTATGGACAGCACCCCAAGAGACCCAGTACTTC	CASTVWTAPQETQYF
NA	TRBJ2-5	TRBV19	TGTGCCAGTAGTATATGGTCAGACCAAGAGACCCAGTACTTC	CASSIWSDQETQYF
NA	TRBJ1-5	TRBV19	TGTGCCAGTAGTGAGGGGGAACGTCAGCCCCAGCATTTT	CASSEGERQPQHF
TRBD1	TRBJ2-3	TRBV11-3	TGTGCCAGCAGCCAGACGACAGGGACAGATACGCAGTATTTT	CASSQTTGTDTQYF
NA	TRBJ2-7	TRBV11-2	TGTGCCAGCAGCCCGATTGACGGGTACGAGCAGTACTTC	CASSPIDGYEQYF
TRBD2	TRBJ2-7	TRBV7-2	TGTGCCATCCTCACAACTAGCGGGGGGATAGGCGAGCAGTACTTC	CAILTTSGGIGEQYF
NA	TRBJ1-5	TRBV9	TGTGCCAGCAGCGTAGGTCCAGGAATGGAGCCCCAGCATTTT	CASSVGPGMEPQHF
NA	TRBJ1-1	TRBV6-5	TGTGCCAGCAGCCCCGGTAGGGGCCCTGAAGCTTTCTTT	CASSPGRGPEAFF
TRBD2	TRBJ2-5	TRBV7-8	TGTGCCAGCAGCTTAGGTGGAGCGGGAGTTGGGGAGACCCAGTACTTC	CASSLGGAGVGETQYF